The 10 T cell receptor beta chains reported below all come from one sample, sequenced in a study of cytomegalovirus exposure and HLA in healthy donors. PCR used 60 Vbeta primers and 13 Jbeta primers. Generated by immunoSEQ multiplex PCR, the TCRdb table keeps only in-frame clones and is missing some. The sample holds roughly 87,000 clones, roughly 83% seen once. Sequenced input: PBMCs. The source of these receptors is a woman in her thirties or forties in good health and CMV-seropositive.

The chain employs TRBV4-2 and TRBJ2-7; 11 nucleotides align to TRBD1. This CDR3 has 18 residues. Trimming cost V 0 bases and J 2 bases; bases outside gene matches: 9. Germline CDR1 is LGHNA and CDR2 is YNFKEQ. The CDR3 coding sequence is TGTGCCAGCAGCCAAGAAACGCTGGGGGGACAGGGGGCCTACGAGCAGTACTTC. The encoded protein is CASSQETLGGQGAYEQYF.

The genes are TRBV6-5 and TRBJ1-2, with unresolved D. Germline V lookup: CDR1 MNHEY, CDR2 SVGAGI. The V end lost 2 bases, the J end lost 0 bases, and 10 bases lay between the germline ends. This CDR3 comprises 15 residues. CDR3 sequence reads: CASSYHGSSNYGYTF. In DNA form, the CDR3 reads TGTGCCAGCAGTTACCACGGGTCCTCTAACTATGGCTACACCTTC.

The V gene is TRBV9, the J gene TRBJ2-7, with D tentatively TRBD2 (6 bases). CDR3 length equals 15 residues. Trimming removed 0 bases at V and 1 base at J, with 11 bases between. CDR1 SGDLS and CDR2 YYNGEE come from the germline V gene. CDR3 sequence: CASSVGDSPSYEQYF. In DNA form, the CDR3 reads TGTGCCAGCAGCGTAGGGGACTCACCTTCCTACGAGCAGTACTTC.

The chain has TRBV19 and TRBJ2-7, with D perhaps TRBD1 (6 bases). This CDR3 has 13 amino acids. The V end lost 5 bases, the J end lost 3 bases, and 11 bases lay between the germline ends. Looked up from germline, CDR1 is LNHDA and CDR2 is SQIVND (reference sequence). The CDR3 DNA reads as TGTGCCAGTAGTTTCGGCAGGGGCTACGAGCAGTACTTC. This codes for CASSFGRGYEQYF.

For the CDR3, the DNA is TGTGCCAGCAGTAACGACTTCACAGATACGCAGTATTTT. Amino acids: CASSNDFTDTQYF. The chain is built from TRBV6-5 and TRBJ2-3; D unresolved. Trimming took off 5 bases at V and 2 bases at J, with 8 bases between the two ends. The CDR3 loop spans 13 amino acids. In germline, CDR1 is MNHEY, CDR2 SVGAGI.

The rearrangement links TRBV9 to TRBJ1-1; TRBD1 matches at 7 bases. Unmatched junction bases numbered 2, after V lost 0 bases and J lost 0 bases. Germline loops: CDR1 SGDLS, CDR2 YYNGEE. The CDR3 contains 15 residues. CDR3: CASSVEDRLNTEAFF. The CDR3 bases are TGTGCCAGCAGCGTAGAGGACAGGTTGAACACTGAAGCTTTCTTT.

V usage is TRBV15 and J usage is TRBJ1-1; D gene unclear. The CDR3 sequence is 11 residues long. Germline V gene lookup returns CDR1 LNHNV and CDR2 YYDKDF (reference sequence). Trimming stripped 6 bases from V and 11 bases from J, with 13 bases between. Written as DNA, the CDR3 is TGTGCCACCAGTCTGGGCCCCCGGGCTTTCTTT. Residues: CATSLGPRAFF.

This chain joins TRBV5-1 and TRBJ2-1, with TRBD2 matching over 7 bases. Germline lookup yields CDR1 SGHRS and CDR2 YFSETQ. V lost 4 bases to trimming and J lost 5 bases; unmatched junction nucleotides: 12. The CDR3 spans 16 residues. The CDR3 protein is CASSGGGPPPNNEQFF. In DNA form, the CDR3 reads TGCGCCAGCAGCGGGGGGGGACCGCCCCCCAACAATGAGCAGTTCTTC.

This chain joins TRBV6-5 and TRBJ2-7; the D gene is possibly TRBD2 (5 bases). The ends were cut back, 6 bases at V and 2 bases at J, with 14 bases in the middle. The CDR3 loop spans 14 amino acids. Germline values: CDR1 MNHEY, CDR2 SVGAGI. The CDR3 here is CASRPGPSPYEQYF. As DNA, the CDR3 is TGTGCCAGCAGACCCGGGCCTAGCCCCTACGAGCAGTACTTC.

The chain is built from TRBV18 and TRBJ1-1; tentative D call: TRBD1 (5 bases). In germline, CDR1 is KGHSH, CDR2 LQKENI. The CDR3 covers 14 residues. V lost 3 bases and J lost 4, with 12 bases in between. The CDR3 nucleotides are TGTGCCAGCTCACCTGGAATCGGGGGCACTGAAGCTTTCTTT. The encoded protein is CASSPGIGGTEAFF.